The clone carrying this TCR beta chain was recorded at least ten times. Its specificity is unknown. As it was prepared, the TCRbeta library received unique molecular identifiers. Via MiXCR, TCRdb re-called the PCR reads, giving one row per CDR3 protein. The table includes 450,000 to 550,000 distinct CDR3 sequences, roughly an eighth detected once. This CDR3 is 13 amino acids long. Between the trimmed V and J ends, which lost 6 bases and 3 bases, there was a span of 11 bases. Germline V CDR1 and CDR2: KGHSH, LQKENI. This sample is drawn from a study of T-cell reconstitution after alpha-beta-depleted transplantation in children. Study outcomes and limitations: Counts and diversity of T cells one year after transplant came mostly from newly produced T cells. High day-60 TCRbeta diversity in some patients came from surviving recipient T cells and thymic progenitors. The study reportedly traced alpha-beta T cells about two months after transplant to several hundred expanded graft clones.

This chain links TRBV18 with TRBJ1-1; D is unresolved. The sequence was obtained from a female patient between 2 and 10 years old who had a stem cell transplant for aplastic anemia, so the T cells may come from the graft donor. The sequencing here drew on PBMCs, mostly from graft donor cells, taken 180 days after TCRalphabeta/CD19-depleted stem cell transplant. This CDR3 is CASSDLIYTEAFF. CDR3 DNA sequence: TGTGCCAGCTCTGATCTCATTTACACTGAAGCTTTCTTT.